The 10 T cell receptor beta chains below all came from one sample that was sequenced in a study of T cells in women clearing cervical HPV infection. Generated by immunoSEQ multiplex PCR, the TCRdb table keeps only in-frame clones and is missing some. The sample's table shows 36,000 or so clones. Sequences were obtained from blood buffy coat. The origin of the receptors is a woman aged 18-70 years with a cervical HPV16 infection that either progressed to CIN3+ or cleared (not recorded which).

Notes on this clone: The CDR3 extends 3 residues past the end of the read, so its final part is completed from the germline J gene. The chain has TRBV20-1 and TRBJ2-3; possibly TRBD1 or TRBD2 for D (5 bases each). Trimming shortened V by 6 bases and J by 1 base, and 17 bases separated the two germline ends. The CDR3 has 15 amino acids. Germline CDR1 DFQATT, CDR2 SNEGSKA (reference sequence). The CDR3 bases that were read are TGCAGTGCCAACGGGCAGGGAGAAGGCACAGATACG. Its translation: CSANGQGEGTDT. The CDR3 in full is CSANGQGEGTDTQYF.

A remark on this clone: The read stops 3 residues short of the end of the CDR3; the missing end is completed from the germline J gene. The chain has TRBV6-4 and TRBJ2-3; maybe TRBD2 (5 bases). CDR1 is MRHNA, CDR2 SNTAGT, per germline. CDR3 length: 13 amino acids. Trimming pared 2 bases from V and 8 bases from J, leaving 11 bases between. CDR3 DNA, as far as it was read: TGTGCCAGCAGTGACCGCGAGGCGGGTACG. It encodes CASSDREAGT. In full, the CDR3 is CASSDREAGTQYF.

Details on this clone: The read halts 3 residues ahead of the CDR3 end, with the missing end drawn from the germline J gene. The chain recombines TRBV19 with TRBJ1-3; the D gene is possibly TRBD1 (5 bases). V was clipped by 9 bases and J by 9 bases, with 24 bases between them. The CDR3 is 15 amino acids. Looked up from germline, CDR1 is LNHDA and CDR2 is SQIVND (reference sequence). CDR3 sequence: CASLDQRKTQGTIYF. The sequenced part of the CDR3 DNA is TGTGCCAGCCTGGACCAGAGAAAGACCCAGGGCACC.

Regarding this clone: The read gets to within 3 residues of the CDR3 end, and the germline J gene fills in the rest. The rearrangement links TRBV7-2 to TRBJ1-2; 11 nucleotides line up with TRBD1. This CDR3 comprises 15 residues. Germline loops: CDR1 SGHTA, CDR2 FQGNSA. Incomplete CDR3 DNA: TGTGCCAGCAGCTTAGCCAGCAGGACAGGGGGCGAC. Translated, it gives CASSLASRTGGD. The complete CDR3 sequence is CASSLASRTGGDYTF. Together with reference TRBV7-2 and TRBJ1-2, the CDR3 gives the full variable domain: GAGVSQSPSNKVTEKGKDVELRCDPISGHTALYWYRQSLGQGLEFLIYFQGNSAPDKSGLPSDRFSAERTGGSVSTLTIQRTQQEDSAVYLCASSLASRTGGDYTFGSGTRLTVV.

With regard to this clone: The read ends 3 residues early relative to the CDR3; the germline J gene fills the gap. The V gene is TRBV18, the J gene TRBJ1-2; D possibly corresponds to TRBD1 (6 bases). V lost 6 bases and J lost 4, with 12 bases in between. Germline CDR1 reads KGHSH; CDR2 reads LQKENI. The CDR3 has 13 amino acids. The DNA read from the CDR3 is TGTGCCAGCTCCGAACAGGGCTCCTATGGC. Its protein is CASSEQGSYG. The complete CDR3 sequence is CASSEQGSYGYTF.

For this clone: The read terminates 3 residues before the CDR3 end, so the remaining end is supplied by the germline J gene. The genes are TRBV5-8 and TRBJ1-5, with 7 bases fitting TRBD1. The CDR3 spans 15 residues. Trimming at V came to 0 bases and at J to 4 bases, leaving 4 bases not matched to a gene. Per germline, CDR1 SGHTS and CDR2 YDEGEE. The sequenced CDR3 bases are TGTGCCAGCAGCTTGGAGCAGGGGGTAAATCAGCCC. Translating it yields CASSLEQGVNQP. In full, the CDR3 is CASSLEQGVNQPQHF.

With respect to this clone: The DNA ends 3 residues before the CDR3 does, and the rest of the CDR3 is filled in from the germline J gene. The V gene is TRBV18, the J gene TRBJ2-6, with 12 bases matching TRBD1. The junction had 10 bases not matched to a gene; V was cut back by 4 bases and J by 0 bases. Looked up from germline, CDR1 is KGHSH and CDR2 is LQKENI. This CDR3 has 20 residues. The DNA read from the CDR3 is TGTGCCAGCTCACTCATAGGGACAGGGGGCTCCCCCTCTGGGGCCAACGTC. Translation gives CASSLIGTGGSPSGANV. The whole CDR3 protein is CASSLIGTGGSPSGANVLTF.

About this clone: Sequencing ends 3 residues short of the CDR3 end; the germline J gene provides the rest. The chain is built from TRBV20-1 and TRBJ2-2; 8 nucleotides agree with TRBD2. CDR1 is DFQATT, CDR2 SNEGSKA, per germline (reference sequence). The CDR3 is 17 amino acids. J was trimmed by 1 base and V by 0 bases; bases with no gene match: 7. The part of the CDR3 DNA that was read is TGCAGTGCTAGAGATCAAACCAGCGGGGGGAACACCGGGGAG. This codes for CSARDQTSGGNTGE. The complete CDR3 protein is CSARDQTSGGNTGELFF.

Comments on this clone: The sequenced fragment ends 3 residues before the CDR3 boundary, so the rest is inferred from the germline J gene. The V gene is TRBV7-3, the J gene TRBJ2-2, with 13 bases matching TRBD2. Germline lookup yields CDR1 SGHTA and CDR2 FQGTGA. Unmatched junction bases numbered 7, after V lost 1 base and J lost 5 bases. This CDR3 is 18 amino acids long. Incomplete CDR3 DNA: TGTGCCAGCAGCTTAAAGGCCCCGGGACTAGCGGGAACCGGGGAG. Translating gives CASSLKAPGLAGTGE. The full CDR3 is CASSLKAPGLAGTGELFF.

Details on this clone: The read comes to an end 3 residues before the CDR3 does, leaving the germline J gene to fill in the end. The chain combines TRBV5-5 with TRBJ1-1; 9 bases line up with TRBD1. The junction had 9 bases not matched to a gene; V was cut back by 4 bases and J by 5 bases. Germline V gene sequence: CDR1 SGHKS, CDR2 YYEKEE (reference sequence). The CDR3 extends over 15 amino acids. The CDR3: CASSMGQGRRTEAFF. The CDR3 bases that were read are TGTGCCAGCAGCATGGGACAGGGCCGAAGGACTGAA. The complete variable domain, with remaining parts taken from reference TRBV5-5 and TRBJ1-1, reads DAGVTQSPTHLIKTRGQQVTLRCSPISGHKSVSWYQQVLGQGPQFIFQYYEKEERGRGNFPDRFSARQFPNYSSELNVNALLLGDSALYLCASSMGQGRRTEAFFGQGTRLTVV.